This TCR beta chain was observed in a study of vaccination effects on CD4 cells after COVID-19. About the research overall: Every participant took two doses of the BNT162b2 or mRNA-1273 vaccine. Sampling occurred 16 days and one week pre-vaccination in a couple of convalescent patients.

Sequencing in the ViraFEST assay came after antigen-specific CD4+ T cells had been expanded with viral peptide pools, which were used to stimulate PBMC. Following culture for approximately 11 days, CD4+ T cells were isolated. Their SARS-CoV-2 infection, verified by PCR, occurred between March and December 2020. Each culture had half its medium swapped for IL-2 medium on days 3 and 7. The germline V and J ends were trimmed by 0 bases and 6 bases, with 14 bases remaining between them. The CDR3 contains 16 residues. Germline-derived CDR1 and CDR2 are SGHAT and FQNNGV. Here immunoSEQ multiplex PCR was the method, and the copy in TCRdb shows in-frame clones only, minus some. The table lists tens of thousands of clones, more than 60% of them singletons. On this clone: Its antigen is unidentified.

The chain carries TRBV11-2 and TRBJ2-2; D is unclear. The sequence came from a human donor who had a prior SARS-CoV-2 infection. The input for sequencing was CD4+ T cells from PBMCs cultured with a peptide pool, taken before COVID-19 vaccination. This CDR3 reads CASSLESPDFSGELFF. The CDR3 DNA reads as TGTGCCAGCAGCTTAGAATCGCCAGATTTCTCCGGGGAGCTGTTTTTT.